This TCR beta chain is from a study of T cells in Graves' hyperthyroidism and ophthalmopathy. General study points: Researchers found most expanded thyroid clonotypes above 0.001 in blood as well. Researchers report that a 13 V-J model separated ophthalmopathy from stable hyperthyroidism.

In the case of this clonotype: The antigen is not known.

Amplification yielded TCR beta CDR3 regions, with RNA transcripts as the source. HTBI primers were employed in a first-round RT-PCR of the TCR CDR3. TCRdb re-called the multiplex PCR reads with MiXCR, one entry per CDR3 protein. The sample contains 550,000 to 700,000 distinct CDR3 sequences, approximately 14% of which appear only once. The TCR originated in a woman aged 40 to 50 with Graves' ophthalmopathy. Sequencing was done on a sample of blood.

The CDR3 region is CSGALLEATEAFF. For the CDR3, the DNA is TGCAGCGGGGCATTATTAGAGGCGACTGAAGCTTTCTTT. The chain joins TRBV29-1 to TRBJ1-1; D unclear. The germline gives CDR1 SQVTM, CDR2 ANQGSEA. The CDR3 has 13 amino acids. With 7 bases removed from V and 5 bases from J, the gap between germline ends came to 17 bases.